The text below deals with one T cell receptor beta chain. What it binds is not known. This record belongs to a study of lung T cells in sarcoidosis with Löfgren's syndrome. Each CDR3 protein is one row after TCRdb ran MiXCR on the reads. The sample consists of some 65,000 distinct CDR3 sequences, about 20% of them appearing once. Study findings and constraints: TRAV12-1 preferentially paired with TRBV2, with homologous CDR3s.

The trim removed 6 bases at V and 10 bases at J, leaving 10 bases unmatched. The CDR3 totals 15 residues. Looked up from germline, CDR1 is LGHNT and CDR2 is FRNRAP. The V gene is TRBV12-5, the J gene TRBJ2-1; 12 nucleotides agree with TRBD2. The sequence was collected from a human donor with sarcoidosis (Löfgren's syndrome or another form), or a control subject (not recorded which). The sequencing input was CD4+ T cells from PBMCs. The CDR3 protein is CASGSLAGGPGEQFF. The CDR3 bases are TGTGCTAGTGGATCCCTAGCGGGAGGGCCAGGGGAGCAGTTCTTC.